The entry below gives a single TCR beta chain sequence along with its context. The data derive from a study of blood T cell repertoires in COVID-19. Overall study: COVID-19 samples collected from the United States, Italy and Spain covered acute and convalescent phases. In each case, the material was cDNA or gDNA derived from T cells, B-cell-depleted T cells, or PBMCs.

V shed 4 bases and J 9 bases; nucleotides not matched to a gene: 5. The CDR3 consists of 13 residues. Germline V lookup: CDR1 MNHEY, CDR2 SVGEGT. Per the original data handling: Estimated nucleated cell counts came from reference gene primer amplification. Data came from immunoSEQ multiplex PCR; TCRdb stores just in-frame clones and leaves some out. V and J calls and clone size are copied from that table; D and trimming were computed from the DNA. The sample contains more than 150,000 clones, 80% to 90% of which appear only once. Followed longitudinally, the Seattle patients had been enrolled during active infection.

The receptor comes from a woman aged 70 to 79 with COVID-19, enrolled during active disease. Sequencing input: peripheral blood. The V gene is TRBV6-2 or TRBV6-3, the J gene TRBJ2-1; 8 nucleotides agree with TRBD2. The CDR3 sequence: CASSSAGAIEQFF. In DNA, the CDR3 is TGTGCCAGCAGTTCAGCGGGAGCAATTGAGCAGTTCTTC.